The 18 T cell receptor beta chains below were found in one sample sequenced in a study of technical replicates of blood from four donors. Clones were sequenced by immunoSEQ multiplex PCR, and TCRdb holds only the in-frame ones, with some missing. The table includes approximately 70,000 clones, roughly 96% detected once. The sequencing sample was made of T cells isolated from PBMCs. All receptors come from a human donor in good health.

The V and J genes are TRBV4-1 and TRBJ1-5, with TRBD1 as a possible D gene (5 bases). CDR3 size: 13 residues. V was cut by 4 bases and J by 4 bases, with 8 bases left in between. Germline V gives CDR1 MGHRA, CDR2 YSYEKL. CDR3 sequence reads: CASSPKGNQPQHF. Written as DNA, the CDR3 is TGCGCCAGCAGCCCCAAGGGGAATCAGCCCCAGCATTTT.

J is TRBJ2-1 and V is TRBV4-1, with a tentative D call TRBD1 (6 bases). Looked up from germline, CDR1 is MGHRA and CDR2 is YSYEKL. This CDR3 region has 16 residues. The V gene lost 1 base and the J gene lost 8 bases, with 18 bases spanning the gap. DNA for the CDR3: TGCGCCAGCAGCCAAGTCCCTCAGGGGTACCTTGATGAGCAGTTCTTC. Translating gives CASSQVPQGYLDEQFF.

This chain links TRBV11-2 with TRBJ2-7; D is unresolved. The CDR3 length is 14 residues. CDR1 is SGHAT and CDR2 is FQNNGV in the germline V gene. The ends were cut back, 5 bases at V and 4 bases at J, with 15 bases in the middle. CDR3 in amino acids: CASSPSPLQYEQYF. The DNA for the CDR3 is TGTGCCAGCAGCCCATCCCCCTTACAGTACGAGCAGTACTTC.

CDR3 sequence reads: CASSMRTGVGNQPQHF. In DNA form, the CDR3 reads TGTGCCAGTAGTATGAGGACAGGGGTTGGCAATCAGCCCCAGCATTTT. The chain couples TRBV19 to TRBJ1-5, with 9 nucleotides matching TRBD1. V was pared by 3 bases and J by 2 bases, with 5 bases of the junction left unmatched. This CDR3 contains 16 residues. In germline, CDR1 is LNHDA, CDR2 SQIVND (reference sequence).

The chain employs TRBV6-1 and TRBJ2-3; 11 bases match TRBD2. V lost 10 bases and J lost 0; bases outside the gene matches: 6. This CDR3 has 15 amino acids. Germline assignment: CDR1 MNHNS and CDR2 SASEGT. The CDR3 sequence: CATRTSGFSTDTQYF. DNA for the CDR3: TGTGCCACCCGGACTAGCGGGTTTAGCACAGATACGCAGTATTTT.

The chain is built from TRBV5-1 and TRBJ2-3; the match to TRBD2 covers 7 bases. From germline, CDR1 is SGHRS and CDR2 YFSETQ. The CDR3 runs to 15 residues. Unmatched junction bases numbered 8, after V lost 2 bases and J lost 5 bases. CDR3 DNA sequence: TGCGCCAGCAGCTTCTCTGCGGGAGTTCGAGATACGCAGTATTTT. It translates to CASSFSAGVRDTQYF. Full variable domain (missing parts from reference TRBV5-1 and TRBJ2-3): KAGVTQTPRYLIKTRGQQVTLSCSPISGHRSVSWYQQTPGQGLQFLFEYFSETQRNKGNFPGRFSGRQFSNSRSEMNVSTLELGDSALYLCASSFSAGVRDTQYFGPGTRLTVL.

The CDR3 coding sequence is TGCGCCAGCAGCTTGGTGGCCAGCAGGGCGGACTACGAGCAGTACTTC. It encodes CASSLVASRADYEQYF. The chain combines TRBV5-1 with TRBJ2-7, with a possible D match to TRBD1 (5 bases). CDR3 length equals 16 residues. Deletions cut 0 bases from V and 3 bases from J, with 16 bases between. Germline CDR1 and CDR2: SGHRS and YFSETQ.

V is TRBV11-3 and J is TRBJ1-2; D not certain. This CDR3 is 13 amino acids long. In germline, CDR1 is SGHNT, CDR2 YENEEA. Trimming took off 6 bases at V and 0 bases at J, with 8 bases between the two ends. The DNA of the CDR3 is TGTGCCAGCAGTATAGGAGCTAACTATGGCTACACCTTC. Protein product: CASSIGANYGYTF.

The genes are TRBV7-6 and TRBJ1-3; 9 bases line up with TRBD1. With 2 bases clipped from V and 0 bases from J, the junction kept 11 bases outside the gene matches. From germline, CDR1 is SGHVS and CDR2 FNYEAQ. The length of the CDR3 is 19 residues. The CDR3 here is CASSLLAMTGGSSGNTIYF. The CDR3 DNA sequence: TGTGCCAGCAGCTTACTCGCGATGACAGGGGGTAGCTCTGGAAACACCATATATTTT.

The rearrangement joins TRBV15 to TRBJ1-1; D remains ambiguous. Germline-derived CDR1 and CDR2 are LNHNV and YYDKDF (reference sequence). V was clipped by 4 bases and J by 5 bases, with 11 bases between them. There are 13 residues in the CDR3. The CDR3 loop is CATSKFEGTEAFF. The CDR3 coding sequence is TGTGCCACCAGCAAATTTGAGGGTACTGAAGCTTTCTTT.

V usage is TRBV15 and J usage is TRBJ1-1; 9 bases are a match to TRBD1. The junction had 2 bases not matched to a gene; V was cut back by 1 base and J by 2 bases. The CDR3 consists of 15 residues. CDR1 and CDR2 (germline): LNHNV, YYDKDF (reference sequence). The CDR3 region is CATSRVGQGNTEAFF. The DNA for the CDR3 is TGTGCCACCAGCAGAGTGGGACAGGGAAACACTGAAGCTTTCTTT. Variable domain in full (rest from reference TRBV15 and TRBJ1-1): DAMVIQNPRYQVTQFGKPVTLSCSQTLNHNVMYWYQQKSSQAPKLLFHYYDKDFNNEADTPDNFQSRRPNTSFCFLDIRSPGLGDTAMYLCATSRVGQGNTEAFFGQGTRLTVV.

The V call is TRBV7-8, the J call TRBJ2-7; D is possibly TRBD2 (5 bases). CDR1 and CDR2 (germline): SGHVS, FQNEAQ. Deletions cut 2 bases from V and 0 bases from J, with 11 bases between. The CDR3 loop spans 15 amino acids. The chain's CDR3 is CASSLPRVASYEQYF. DNA for the CDR3: TGTGCCAGCAGCTTACCGCGGGTGGCCTCCTACGAGCAGTACTTC.

The chain employs TRBV5-6 and TRBJ2-5; 8 bases agree with TRBD2. V lost 1 base to trimming and J lost 2 bases; unmatched junction nucleotides: 10. In germline, CDR1 is SGHDT, CDR2 YYEEEE. The length of the CDR3 is 17 residues. The CDR3 DNA reads TGTGCCAGCAGCTTGAGGTCTAGCGGGCCGAGGCAAGAGACCCAGTACTTC. Translation gives CASSLRSSGPRQETQYF.

This chain connects TRBV29-1 to TRBJ2-7; 13 bases are a match to TRBD2. The V gene end was trimmed by 6 bases and the J gene end by 4 bases; junction bases not matched to a gene: 3. Germline V gene data show CDR1 as SQVTM and CDR2 as ANQGSEA. The CDR3 has 13 residues. The CDR3 DNA reads TGCAGCGTGAGGACTAGCGGGAGTTACGAGCAGTACTTC. Its protein product is CSVRTSGSYEQYF.

This chain joins TRBV18 and TRBJ2-5, with TRBD2 identical over 7 bases. This CDR3 spans 16 amino acids. CDR1 and CDR2 (germline): KGHSH, LQKENI. V lost 3 bases to trimming and J lost 1 base; unmatched junction nucleotides: 8. CDR3 region: CASSPGTAGAQETQYF. CDR3 coding DNA: TGTGCCAGCTCACCCGGGACCGCGGGAGCCCAAGAGACCCAGTACTTC. The whole variable domain, filled in from reference TRBV18 and TRBJ2-5, reads NAGVMQNPRHLVRRRGQEARLRCSPMKGHSHVYWYRQLPEEGLKFMVYLQKENIIDESGMPKERFSAEFPKEGPSILRIQQVVRGDSAAYFCASSPGTAGAQETQYFGPGTRLLVL.

The CDR3 bases are TGTGCCAGCAGTGAATTTGGGGACAGGGCGAGGGAGCAGTACTTC. Translation: CASSEFGDRAREQYF. The chain uses TRBV6-1 and TRBJ2-7, with 9 bases lining up with TRBD1. The junction had 9 bases not matched to a gene; V was cut back by 2 bases and J by 7 bases. The CDR3 extends over 15 amino acids. CDR1 MNHNS and CDR2 SASEGT come from the germline V gene.

V and J are TRBV11-3 and TRBJ1-1, with TRBD1 as a possible D gene (5 bases). The CDR3 sequence is 15 residues long. CDR1 and CDR2 (germline): SGHNT, YENEEA. V was cut by 2 bases and J by 0 bases, with 10 bases left in between. The CDR3 coding sequence is TGTGCCAGCAGCTTAATTGGACAACTGAACACTGAAGCTTTCTTT. Encoded protein: CASSLIGQLNTEAFF.

The rearrangement joins TRBV28 to TRBJ1-5, with a weak D call TRBD1 (6 bases). Germline assignment: CDR1 MDHEN and CDR2 SYDVKM. V lost 9 bases and J 1 base, leaving 13 bases between the germline ends. The CDR3 is made up of 14 amino acids. The CDR3 bases are TGTGCCAGTGAAGTTACAGGGAGCAATCAGCCCCAGCATTTT. Translation: CASEVTGSNQPQHF.